One sample yielded the 6 T cell receptor beta chains listed below, sequenced in a study of CXCR3-negative and CXCR3-positive naive CD8 T cells. cDNA libraries for TRB were generated by 5' RACE incorporating UMI labels. From the 5' RACE reads, TCRdb lists one entry per CDR3 protein and no DNA. Recorded for this sample: around 45,000 distinct CDR3 sequences. The sequencing input was naive CXCR3- CD8+ T cells from blood. Subset: CD45RO-CCR7+CD27+CD95- naive CD8+ T cells lacking CXCR3 (TNR3-). Source of these receptors: a human donor in good health. Some clones in this sample may be carry-over from other donors' samples.

V gene TRBV28 combines with J gene TRBJ2-7; TCRdb calls TRBD2, which cannot be checked without DNA. From germline, CDR1 is MDHEN and CDR2 SYDVKM. The CDR3 contains 16 residues. CDR3 loop: CASSLPTSENSYEQYF.

J is TRBJ2-3 and V is TRBV12-3 or TRBV12-4. The CDR3 is 14 residues long. The CDR3 protein is CASSSGGLEDTQYF.

The rearrangement links TRBV7-9 to TRBJ2-7; TCRdb returns TRBD1, unconfirmable since there is no DNA. CDR1 and CDR2 (germline): SEHNR, FQNEAQ (reference sequence). The CDR3 is 13 residues long. The CDR3 loop is CASSFDRGHEQYF. The full variable domain, rest sourced from reference TRBV7-9 and TRBJ2-7, is DTGVSQNPRHKITKRGQNVTFRCDPISEHNRLYWYRQTLGQGPEFLTYFQNEAQLEKSRLLSDRFSAERPKGSFSTLEIQRTEQGDSAMYLCASSFDRGHEQYFGPGTRLTVT.

The genes are TRBV29-1 and TRBJ1-2; TCRdb gives TRBD1 as the D gene, but with no DNA this cannot be confirmed. Germline CDR1 reads SQVTM; CDR2 reads ANQGSEA. There are 15 residues in the CDR3. This CDR3 reads CSVDVKGTGYAGYTF.

V gene TRBV29-1 combines with J gene TRBJ2-2; TCRdb proposes TRBD1, but this gene call is untestable without DNA. Looked up from germline, CDR1 is SQVTM and CDR2 is ANQGSEA. The CDR3 contains 13 residues. The CDR3 loop is CSAWTGNTGELFF.

This chain connects TRBV7-8 to TRBJ2-2. Per the germline V gene, CDR1 is SGHVS and CDR2 is FQNEAQ. The length of the CDR3 is 12 residues. The CDR3 loop reads CASSSGGGELFF.